Sequencing of this TCR beta chain was carried out in a study of technical replicates of blood from a handful of donors. This table comes from immunoSEQ multiplex PCR, and its TCRdb copy is limited to in-frame clones, with some not included. The sample includes tens of thousands of clones, 94% of them seen just once. This CDR3 spans 15 amino acids. Per the germline V gene, CDR1 is MNHNS and CDR2 is SASEGT. V lost 1 base, J lost 7 bases, and 5 bases stayed unmatched. This chain connects TRBV6-1 to TRBJ2-1; 9 bases agree with TRBD2. Input material: T cells isolated from PBMCs. This sequence originates from a human donor in good health. CDR3 amino acids: CASSEDTSGLNEQFF. The DNA for the CDR3 is TGTGCCAGCAGTGAAGACACTAGCGGGCTGAATGAGCAGTTCTTC.